The present T cell receptor beta chain was sequenced within a study of T cells in Graves' hyperthyroidism and ophthalmopathy. Points from the study as a whole: A model built on 13 V-J features separated ophthalmopathy from stable hyperthyroidism.

Over 18 months, lack of ophthalmopathy progression marked Graves' hyperthyroidism as stable. This clonotype was recorded a few times. The antigen is undetermined. The germline CDR1 and CDR2 sequences are MNHNY and SVGAGI (reference sequence). CDR3 length: 17 amino acids. V was clipped by 2 bases and J by 0 bases, with 14 bases between them. Regions amplified from RNA transcripts were the TCR beta CDR3 regions. The primer set for the first-round RT-PCR of the TCR CDR3 was HTBI. TCRdb re-called the multiplex PCR reads through MiXCR, storing one row per CDR3 protein. This sample carries a few hundred thousand distinct CDR3 sequences, under 15% of them seen once, and the ten largest clones take about 31%.

This receptor was obtained from a woman aged 25 to 45 with Graves' hyperthyroidism. The sequenced sample consisted of blood. The gene calls are TRBV6-6 and TRBJ2-1, with a tentative D call TRBD2 (6 bases). CDR3: CASSYPPGGGSYNEQFF. DNA of the CDR3: TGTGCCAGCAGTTACCCCCCCGGGGGAGGCTCCTACAATGAGCAGTTCTTC.